The rows below give T cell receptor beta chains drawn from one sample of a study of response to subunit inactivated influenza vaccine. Each CDR3 protein gets one entry after TCRdb re-called the RT-PCR reads with MiXCR. The profile shows more than 550,000 distinct CDR3 sequences, about an eighth of them singletons. The material was PBMCs from blood, obtained on the day of vaccination. These receptors were collected from a man aged 45-65 years who received an inactivated influenza vaccine. Both conserved end residues are part of each CDR3. The D gene is left open where the match is weak. Expanded clones are given a class, and other clones once, few, many or no size at all.

CDR3aa: CASSNYEQYF
CDR3nt: TGTGCCAGCAGCAACTACGAGCAGTACTTC
abundance: -
v_gene: TRBV11-2
j_gene: TRBJ2-7
d_gene: -

CDR3aa: CASSQDRGREQYF
CDR3nt: TGTGCCAGCAGCCAAGATCGGGGTCGGGAGCAGTACTTC
abundance: -
v_gene: TRBV14
j_gene: TRBJ2-7
d_gene: -

CDR3aa: CASSGTGLNYGYTF
CDR3nt: TGTGCCAGCAGTGGGACAGGACTTAACTATGGCTACACCTTC
abundance: few
v_gene: TRBV7-9
j_gene: TRBJ1-2
d_gene: TRBD1

CDR3aa: CASSLGAPENIQYF
CDR3nt: TGTGCCAGCAGCTTGGGGGCACCAGAAAACATTCAGTACTTC
abundance: many
v_gene: TRBV5-5
j_gene: TRBJ2-4
d_gene: -

CDR3aa: CASSPGTEQYF
CDR3nt: TGTGCCAGCAGCCCAGGGACCGAGCAGTACTTC
abundance: -
v_gene: TRBV9
j_gene: TRBJ2-7
d_gene: -

CDR3aa: CSALGRGRESYEQYF
CDR3nt: TGCAGTGCTCTAGGTCGGGGGCGCGAATCCTACGAGCAGTACTTC
abundance: few
v_gene: TRBV20-1
j_gene: TRBJ2-7
d_gene: -

CDR3aa: CASRTRTVRKTQYF
CDR3nt: TGTGCCAGCAGGACCCGGACAGTCAGGAAGACCCAGTACTTC
abundance: -
v_gene: TRBV12-3/TRBV12-4
j_gene: TRBJ2-5
d_gene: -

CDR3aa: CASSLEASGRGTGELFF
CDR3nt: TGTGCCAGCAGCTTGGAGGCTAGCGGGAGAGGCACCGGGGAGCTGTTTTTT
abundance: -
v_gene: TRBV5-4
j_gene: TRBJ2-2
d_gene: TRBD2

CDR3aa: CSVVGATHGAFF
CDR3nt: TGCAGCGTTGTAGGGGCGACCCATGGAGCTTTCTTT
abundance: many
v_gene: TRBV29-1
j_gene: TRBJ1-1
d_gene: -

CDR3aa: CASRPGTGGTYEQYF
CDR3nt: TGTGCCAGCAGACCCGGGACAGGGGGAACCTACGAGCAGTACTTC
abundance: -
v_gene: TRBV6-1
j_gene: TRBJ2-7
d_gene: TRBD1

CDR3aa: CASSLSGPEGGNTIYF
CDR3nt: TGTGCCAGCAGTCTTTCCGGGCCAGAGGGAGGAAACACCATATATTTT
abundance: -
v_gene: TRBV6-1
j_gene: TRBJ1-3
d_gene: -

CDR3aa: CSAREPTGYNEQFF
CDR3nt: TGCAGTGCTAGAGAACCGACAGGATACAATGAGCAGTTCTTC
abundance: few
v_gene: TRBV20-1
j_gene: TRBJ2-1
d_gene: -

CDR3aa: CASSRGQLGVGTQYF
CDR3nt: TGTGCCAGCAGCCGGGGGCAACTCGGGGTGGGTACGCAGTATTTT
abundance: -
v_gene: TRBV7-6
j_gene: TRBJ2-3
d_gene: -

CDR3aa: CATRDSSYEQYF
CDR3nt: TGTGCCACTCGGGACAGTTCCTACGAGCAGTACTTC
abundance: -
v_gene: TRBV6-5
j_gene: TRBJ2-7
d_gene: TRBD1

CDR3aa: CASGRGTTEAFF
CDR3nt: TGTGCCAGCGGTAGGGGGACCACTGAAGCTTTCTTT
abundance: -
v_gene: TRBV6-2/TRBV6-3
j_gene: TRBJ1-1
d_gene: -

CDR3aa: CASSFVQGSSYEQYF
CDR3nt: TGTGCCAGCAGCTTCGTCCAGGGAAGCTCCTACGAGCAGTACTTC
abundance: -
v_gene: TRBV5-8
j_gene: TRBJ2-7
d_gene: -

CDR3aa: CASSQERGLDEQYF
CDR3nt: TGCGCCAGCAGCCAAGAAAGGGGTCTCGACGAGCAGTACTTC
abundance: -
v_gene: TRBV4-3
j_gene: TRBJ2-7
d_gene: -

CDR3aa: CATKDSSQETQYF
CDR3nt: TGTGCCACAAAAGACAGTTCCCAAGAGACCCAGTACTTC
abundance: many
v_gene: TRBV10-3
j_gene: TRBJ2-5
d_gene: -

CDR3aa: CASSQEWDRAYEQYF
CDR3nt: TGCGCCAGCAGCCAAGAGTGGGACAGGGCTTACGAGCAGTACTTC
abundance: -
v_gene: TRBV4-3
j_gene: TRBJ2-7
d_gene: TRBD1

CDR3aa: CASSSYPSSTDTQYF
CDR3nt: TGCGCCAGCAGCTCCTATCCTTCAAGCACAGATACGCAGTATTTT
abundance: many
v_gene: TRBV5-1
j_gene: TRBJ2-3
d_gene: -

CDR3aa: CASSLQDRGGEQYF
CDR3nt: TGTGCCAGCTCACTTCAGGACAGGGGTGGCGAGCAGTACTTC
abundance: many
v_gene: TRBV18
j_gene: TRBJ2-7
d_gene: TRBD1

CDR3aa: CSASRLAGGPPDTQYF
CDR3nt: TGCAGTGCTTCGAGGCTAGCGGGGGGCCCCCCAGATACGCAGTATTTT
abundance: -
v_gene: TRBV20-1
j_gene: TRBJ2-3
d_gene: TRBD2

CDR3aa: CASSILAWGSYNEQFF
CDR3nt: TGTGCCAGCAGCATTTTAGCGTGGGGCTCCTACAATGAGCAGTTCTTC
abundance: many
v_gene: TRBV7-9
j_gene: TRBJ2-1
d_gene: -

CDR3aa: CASSFQGHRVEQYF
CDR3nt: TGTGCCAGCAGCTTTCAGGGCCACAGGGTCGAGCAGTACTTC
abundance: -
v_gene: TRBV7-8
j_gene: TRBJ2-7
d_gene: -

CDR3aa: CASSFSNSVRPNTIYF
CDR3nt: TGTGCCAGCAGTTTTTCCAACAGCGTACGTCCAAACACCATATATTTT
abundance: many
v_gene: TRBV6-5
j_gene: TRBJ1-3
d_gene: -

CDR3aa: CATSSGQLNEQFF
CDR3nt: TGTGCCACCAGCTCGGGACAGCTGAATGAGCAGTTCTTC
abundance: -
v_gene: TRBV15
j_gene: TRBJ2-1
d_gene: TRBD1

CDR3aa: CACSPQDRGSSYEQYF
CDR3nt: TGCGCCTGCAGCCCCCAAGACAGGGGGAGCTCCTACGAGCAGTACTTC
abundance: -
v_gene: TRBV5-1
j_gene: TRBJ2-7
d_gene: TRBD1

CDR3aa: CSARDRDRAYNEQFF
CDR3nt: TGCAGTGCTAGGGACCGGGACAGGGCCTACAATGAGCAGTTCTTC
abundance: -
v_gene: TRBV20-1
j_gene: TRBJ2-1
d_gene: TRBD1

CDR3aa: CAISQGSQETQYF
CDR3nt: TGTGCCATCAGTCAGGGGAGCCAAGAGACCCAGTACTTC
abundance: few
v_gene: TRBV10-3
j_gene: TRBJ2-5
d_gene: -

CDR3aa: CASSNTGVQPQHF
CDR3nt: TGTGCCAGTAGTAACACAGGGGTGCAGCCCCAGCATTTT
abundance: -
v_gene: TRBV19
j_gene: TRBJ1-5
d_gene: TRBD1

CDR3aa: CASSQARGPLEKLFF
CDR3nt: TGCGCCAGCAGCCAAGCCAGGGGACCTCTAGAAAAACTGTTTTTT
abundance: many
v_gene: TRBV4-1
j_gene: TRBJ1-4
d_gene: -

CDR3aa: CASVGTSGNNEQFF
CDR3nt: TGTGCCAGCGTGGGGACTAGCGGAAACAATGAGCAGTTCTTC
abundance: few
v_gene: TRBV3-1
j_gene: TRBJ2-1
d_gene: TRBD2

CDR3aa: CASSFRLVPYNEQFF
CDR3nt: TGTGCCAGCAGTTTCCGACTAGTACCCTACAATGAGCAGTTCTTC
abundance: many
v_gene: TRBV12-3/TRBV12-4
j_gene: TRBJ2-1
d_gene: -

CDR3aa: CASSREGLAPNEQFF
CDR3nt: TGTGCCAGCAGCAGAGAGGGACTAGCTCCGAATGAGCAGTTCTTC
abundance: -
v_gene: TRBV7-2
j_gene: TRBJ2-1
d_gene: TRBD2

CDR3aa: CASSYTGARETQYF
CDR3nt: TGCGCCAGCAGCTACACAGGGGCGAGGGAGACCCAGTACTTC
abundance: -
v_gene: TRBV5-1
j_gene: TRBJ2-5
d_gene: TRBD1

CDR3aa: CASSSAPGHQPQHF
CDR3nt: TGTGCCAGCAGCTCTGCACCAGGGCATCAGCCCCAGCATTTT
abundance: -
v_gene: TRBV7-9
j_gene: TRBJ1-5
d_gene: -

CDR3aa: CASSLPRDMKHNEQFF
CDR3nt: TGTGCTAGCAGCTTACCCCGGGACATGAAACACAATGAGCAGTTCTTC
abundance: many
v_gene: TRBV7-7
j_gene: TRBJ2-1
d_gene: -

CDR3aa: CASASKPSGTKAYEQYF
CDR3nt: TGTGCCAGTGCCTCTAAACCCTCCGGGACGAAAGCCTACGAGCAGTACTTC
abundance: -
v_gene: TRBV27
j_gene: TRBJ2-7
d_gene: -

CDR3aa: CASSMGTAGNTIYF
CDR3nt: TGTGCCAGCAGCATGGGGACAGCTGGAAACACCATATATTTT
abundance: few
v_gene: TRBV7-2
j_gene: TRBJ1-3
d_gene: TRBD1

CDR3aa: CASKEGLNTGELFF
CDR3nt: TGCGCCAGCAAGGAGGGACTGAACACCGGGGAGCTGTTTTTT
abundance: -
v_gene: TRBV5-1
j_gene: TRBJ2-2
d_gene: -

CDR3aa: CASSPRWGEKGNTGELFF
CDR3nt: TGTGCCAGCAGCCCTCGATGGGGGGAGAAAGGGAACACCGGGGAGCTGTTTTTT
abundance: few
v_gene: TRBV3-1
j_gene: TRBJ2-2
d_gene: -

CDR3aa: CAAGSGYEQYF
CDR3nt: TGTGCCGCGGGTTCTGGCTACGAGCAGTACTTC
abundance: -
v_gene: TRBV6-1
j_gene: TRBJ2-7
d_gene: -

CDR3aa: CASSLGGTGSQPQHF
CDR3nt: TGTGCCAGCAGTTTGGGGGGGACAGGGAGTCAGCCCCAGCATTTT
abundance: few
v_gene: TRBV12-3/TRBV12-4
j_gene: TRBJ1-5
d_gene: TRBD1

CDR3aa: CSVSLNTEAFF
CDR3nt: TGCAGCGTTAGCCTAAACACTGAAGCTTTCTTT
abundance: few
v_gene: TRBV29-1
j_gene: TRBJ1-1
d_gene: -

CDR3aa: CASSPLPGFTYEQYF
CDR3nt: TGTGCCAGCAGCCCCCTGCCAGGGTTCACCTACGAGCAGTACTTC
abundance: -
v_gene: TRBV3-1
j_gene: TRBJ2-7
d_gene: -

CDR3aa: CASSLYRGNSPLHF
CDR3nt: TGTGCCAGCAGTTTGTACAGGGGTAATTCACCCCTCCACTTT
abundance: few
v_gene: TRBV12-3/TRBV12-4
j_gene: TRBJ1-6
d_gene: TRBD1

CDR3aa: CASSHPSRGNYGYTF
CDR3nt: TGTGCCAGCAGTCACCCCAGTCGGGGGAACTATGGCTACACCTTC
abundance: many
v_gene: TRBV5-8
j_gene: TRBJ1-2
d_gene: -

CDR3aa: CASSEAGGVQPQHF
CDR3nt: TGTGCCAGCAGTGAAGCTGGGGGGGTTCAGCCCCAGCATTTT
abundance: few
v_gene: TRBV6-1
j_gene: TRBJ1-5
d_gene: -

CDR3aa: CASSTRASNTEAFF
CDR3nt: TGTGCCAGCAGCACCCGGGCCTCGAACACTGAAGCTTTCTTT
abundance: few
v_gene: TRBV3-1
j_gene: TRBJ1-1
d_gene: -

CDR3aa: CSVEERGQPSGELFF
CDR3nt: TGCAGCGTTGAAGAGAGGGGACAGCCTTCCGGGGAGCTGTTTTTT
abundance: many
v_gene: TRBV29-1
j_gene: TRBJ2-2
d_gene: TRBD1

CDR3aa: CACSGGTSVNTGELFF
CDR3nt: TGTGCCTGTTCTGGGGGGACTAGCGTGAACACCGGGGAGCTGTTTTTT
abundance: few
v_gene: TRBV30
j_gene: TRBJ2-2
d_gene: TRBD2

CDR3aa: CASSPTITGRGEQFF
CDR3nt: TGTGCCAGCAGTCCCACCATAACAGGGAGGGGGGAGCAGTTCTTC
abundance: few
v_gene: TRBV12-3/TRBV12-4
j_gene: TRBJ2-1
d_gene: -